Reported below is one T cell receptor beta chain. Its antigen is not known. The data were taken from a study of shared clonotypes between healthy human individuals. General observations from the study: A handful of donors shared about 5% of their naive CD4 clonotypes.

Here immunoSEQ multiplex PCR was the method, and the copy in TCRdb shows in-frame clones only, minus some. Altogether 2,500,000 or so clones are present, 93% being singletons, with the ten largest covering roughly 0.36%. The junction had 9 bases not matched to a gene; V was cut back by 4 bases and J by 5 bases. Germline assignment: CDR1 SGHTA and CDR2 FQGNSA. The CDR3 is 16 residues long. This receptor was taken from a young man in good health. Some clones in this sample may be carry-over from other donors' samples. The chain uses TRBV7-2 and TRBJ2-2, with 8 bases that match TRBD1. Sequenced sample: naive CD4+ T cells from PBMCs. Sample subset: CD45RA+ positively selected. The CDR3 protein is CASSSQGATGTGELFF. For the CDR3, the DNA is TGTGCCAGCAGCTCCCAGGGGGCCACGGGAACCGGGGAGCTGTTTTTT.